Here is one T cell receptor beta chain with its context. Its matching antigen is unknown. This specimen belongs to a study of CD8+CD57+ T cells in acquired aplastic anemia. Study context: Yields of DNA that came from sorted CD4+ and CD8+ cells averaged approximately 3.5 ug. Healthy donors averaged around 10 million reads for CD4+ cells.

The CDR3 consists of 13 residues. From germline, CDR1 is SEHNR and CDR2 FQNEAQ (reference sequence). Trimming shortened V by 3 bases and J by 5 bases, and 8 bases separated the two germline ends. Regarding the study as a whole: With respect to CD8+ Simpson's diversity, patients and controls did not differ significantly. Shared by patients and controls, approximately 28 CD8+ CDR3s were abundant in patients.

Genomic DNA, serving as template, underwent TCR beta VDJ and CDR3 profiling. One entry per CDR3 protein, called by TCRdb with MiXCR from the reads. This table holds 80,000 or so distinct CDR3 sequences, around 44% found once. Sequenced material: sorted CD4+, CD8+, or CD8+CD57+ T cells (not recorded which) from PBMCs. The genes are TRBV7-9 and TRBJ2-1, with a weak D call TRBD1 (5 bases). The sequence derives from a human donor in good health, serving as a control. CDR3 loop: CASSFRQNNEQFF. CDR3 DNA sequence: TGTGCCAGCAGCTTCCGACAGAACAATGAGCAGTTCTTC.